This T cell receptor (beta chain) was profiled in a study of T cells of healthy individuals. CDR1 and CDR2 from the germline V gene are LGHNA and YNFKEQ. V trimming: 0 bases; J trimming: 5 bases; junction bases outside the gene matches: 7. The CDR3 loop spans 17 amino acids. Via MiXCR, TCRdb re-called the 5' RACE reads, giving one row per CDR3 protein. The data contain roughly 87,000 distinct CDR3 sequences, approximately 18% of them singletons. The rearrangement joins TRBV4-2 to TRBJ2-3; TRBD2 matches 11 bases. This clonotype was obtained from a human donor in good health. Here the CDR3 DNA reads TGTGCCAGCAGCCAAGATGCACTAGCGGGAGTCCGAGATACGCAGTATTTT. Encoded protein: CASSQDALAGVRDTQYF.